These T cell receptor beta chains were read from a single sample in a study of blood T cell repertoires in COVID-19. TCRdb keeps only in-frame clones here, not all; method: immunoSEQ multiplex PCR. The sample lists some 120,000 clones; 82% were seen once. Sequencing was performed on peripheral blood. These receptors were taken from a man aged 65 to 79 with active or convalescent COVID-19. Each CDR3 is given with its conserved first and last residue. The D gene is left open where the match is weak. For some rows the clone size is stated as once, few or many, or as a class when expanded; others skip it.

j_gene,v_gene,abundance,d_gene,CDR3nt,CDR3aa
TRBJ2-3,TRBV24-1,.,.,TGTGCCACCAGTGATTTTGGTCAGATTAACACAGATACGCAGTATTTT,CATSDFGQINTDTQYF
TRBJ2-3,TRBV7-7,.,TRBD1,TGTGCCAGCAGCTTAGGTGGGACAGGGGTGGATACGCAGTATTTT,CASSLGGTGVDTQYF
TRBJ2-1,TRBV6-5,once,TRBD2,TGTGCCAGCAGTCCAATTAGCGGGACCTACAATGAGCAGTTCTTC,CASSPISGTYNEQFF
TRBJ1-3,TRBV10-1,.,.,TGCGCCACCGGAGTCTTTGACAGCTGCTCTGGAAACACCATATATTTT,CATGVFDSCSGNTIYF
TRBJ1-5,TRBV19,.,TRBD1,TGTGCCAGTACTCCCACAGGGGTTAGCAATCAGTCCCAGCATTTT,CASTPTGVSNQSQHF
TRBJ2-7,TRBV30,.,.,TGTGCCTGGTCGGGACTGACCTCCTACGAGCAGTACTTC,CAWSGLTSYEQYF
TRBJ1-1,TRBV29-1,.,TRBD1,TGCAGCGTTGTTAGACAGGGTAAAAACACTGAAGCTTTCTTT,CSVVRQGKNTEAFF
TRBJ2-3,TRBV11-3,.,TRBD2,TGTGCCAGCAGTTTCCGGCTAGCGGGAGAAACAGATACGCAGTATTTT,CASSFRLAGETDTQYF
TRBJ1-6,TRBV7-9,.,.,TGTGCCAGCAGTCCCCTGGGACATTATAATTCACCCCTCCACTTT,CASSPLGHYNSPLHF
TRBJ1-2,TRBV2,.,.,TGTGCCAGCAGTGATGGGGGGAGTCCAAACCGCTATGGCTACACCTTC,CASSDGGSPNRYGYTF
TRBJ2-1,TRBV24-1,.,.,TGTGCCACCAGTGACCCCTTAGGAGATTACAATGAGCAGTTCTTC,CATSDPLGDYNEQFF
TRBJ1-6,TRBV15,.,.,TGTGCCACCAGCAGACCGGGAAGCTCCTATAATTCACCCCTCCACTTT,CATSRPGSSYNSPLHF
TRBJ1-1,TRBV5-8,.,.,TGTGCCAGCAGCTCACGTGGGGTGGCGGGCACTGAAGCTTTCTTT,CASSSRGVAGTEAFF
TRBJ2-1,TRBV3-1/TRBV3-2,.,.,TGTGCCAGCAGCCAAGATTGGTGGGGACAGATCCGACTAGAGCTGGTTGGGAATGAGCAGTTCTTC,CASSQDWWGQIRLELVGNEQFF
TRBJ1-1,TRBV5-1,.,.,TGCGCCAGCAGGCAATCTGAACAGGTTGGAGCTTTCTTT,CASRQSEQVGAFF
TRBJ2-5,TRBV7-2,.,TRBD2,TGTGCCAGCAGCTTAGTGTCTAGCGGGGCTGAATCGGCCCAGTACTTC,CASSLVSSGAESAQYF
TRBJ1-6,TRBV12-3/TRBV12-4,once,.,TGTGCCAGCAGTTACGGGGTCTCACCCCTCCACTTT,CASSYGVSPLHF
TRBJ2-7,TRBV13,.,TRBD1,TGTGCCAGCAGCTTAGGTGTGGGGGGACAGGGATACGAGCAGTACTTC,CASSLGVGGQGYEQYF
TRBJ2-7,TRBV19,.,.,TGTGCCAGTAGTATGGCCCAGGGCGCCTACGAGCAGTACTTC,CASSMAQGAYEQYF
TRBJ1-2,TRBV7-9,.,.,TGTGCCAGCAGCTCCCACGACGGGAACTATGGCTACACCTTC,CASSSHDGNYGYTF
TRBJ1-6,TRBV3-1/TRBV3-2,few,TRBD1,TGTGCCAGCAGCCAAGTGAGACAGGGGTCACCCCTCCACTTT,CASSQVRQGSPLHF
TRBJ2-7,TRBV7-9,.,.,TGTGCCAGCAGCAGTCCCGGGACATCTCCCTACGAGCAGTACTTC,CASSSPGTSPYEQYF
TRBJ2-3,TRBV5-1,.,TRBD2,TGCGCCAGCAGCTTAACTAGCGGGTGGGGCACAGATACGCAGTATTTT,CASSLTSGWGTDTQYF
TRBJ2-7,TRBV29-1,.,TRBD1,TGCAGCGTTGGGAGACCCGGGACAGGGTCCTACGAGCAGTACTTC,CSVGRPGTGSYEQYF
TRBJ2-3,TRBV24-1,few,TRBD1,TGTGCCACCAGTGAGTGGGACAGGAGCACAGATACGCAGTATTTT,CATSEWDRSTDTQYF
TRBJ2-5,TRBV19,.,.,TGTGCCAGTAGGAGACAGGCCTTTGGGCAAGAGACCCAGTACTTC,CASRRQAFGQETQYF
TRBJ1-5,TRBV30,.,.,TGTGCCTGGAGTCAGTCCAATCAGCCCCAGCATTTT,CAWSQSNQPQHF
TRBJ2-7,TRBV28,.,TRBD2,TGTGCCAGCAGTTCCGGGACTAGTAACTACGAGCAGTACTTC,CASSSGTSNYEQYF
TRBJ2-3,TRBV19,.,TRBD2,TGTGCCAGTAGTACGGGGGGTGGGTTCGGCACAGATACGCAGTATTTT,CASSTGGGFGTDTQYF
TRBJ2-4,TRBV5-6,once,.,TGTGCCAGCAGCTTGTATGAGGGGAGGGCCAAAAACATTCAGTACTTC,CASSLYEGRAKNIQYF
TRBJ1-2,TRBV9,.,TRBD1,TGTGCCAGCAGCGTAGGAGGACAGGGAGCTAACTATGGCTACACCTTC,CASSVGGQGANYGYTF
TRBJ1-4,TRBV19,.,.,TGTGCCAGTAGCGCGGATGCCAATAATGAAAAACTGTTTTTT,CASSADANNEKLFF
TRBJ2-7,TRBV7-2,.,TRBD2,TGTGCCAGCAGCTTGTTAGCGGGGGGTACCTACGAGCAGTACTTC,CASSLLAGGTYEQYF
TRBJ1-6,TRBV2,few,TRBD1,TGTGCCAGCAGCCCGGGACAGGGGAATTCACCCCTCCACTTT,CASSPGQGNSPLHF
TRBJ2-1,TRBV11-3,.,.,TGTGCCAGCAGCTTAAGACTACTCGGTGAGCAGTTCTTC,CASSLRLLGEQFF
TRBJ2-3,TRBV2,.,.,TGTGCCAGCAGTCCGACGGGGAACCCAGATACGCAGTATTTT,CASSPTGNPDTQYF